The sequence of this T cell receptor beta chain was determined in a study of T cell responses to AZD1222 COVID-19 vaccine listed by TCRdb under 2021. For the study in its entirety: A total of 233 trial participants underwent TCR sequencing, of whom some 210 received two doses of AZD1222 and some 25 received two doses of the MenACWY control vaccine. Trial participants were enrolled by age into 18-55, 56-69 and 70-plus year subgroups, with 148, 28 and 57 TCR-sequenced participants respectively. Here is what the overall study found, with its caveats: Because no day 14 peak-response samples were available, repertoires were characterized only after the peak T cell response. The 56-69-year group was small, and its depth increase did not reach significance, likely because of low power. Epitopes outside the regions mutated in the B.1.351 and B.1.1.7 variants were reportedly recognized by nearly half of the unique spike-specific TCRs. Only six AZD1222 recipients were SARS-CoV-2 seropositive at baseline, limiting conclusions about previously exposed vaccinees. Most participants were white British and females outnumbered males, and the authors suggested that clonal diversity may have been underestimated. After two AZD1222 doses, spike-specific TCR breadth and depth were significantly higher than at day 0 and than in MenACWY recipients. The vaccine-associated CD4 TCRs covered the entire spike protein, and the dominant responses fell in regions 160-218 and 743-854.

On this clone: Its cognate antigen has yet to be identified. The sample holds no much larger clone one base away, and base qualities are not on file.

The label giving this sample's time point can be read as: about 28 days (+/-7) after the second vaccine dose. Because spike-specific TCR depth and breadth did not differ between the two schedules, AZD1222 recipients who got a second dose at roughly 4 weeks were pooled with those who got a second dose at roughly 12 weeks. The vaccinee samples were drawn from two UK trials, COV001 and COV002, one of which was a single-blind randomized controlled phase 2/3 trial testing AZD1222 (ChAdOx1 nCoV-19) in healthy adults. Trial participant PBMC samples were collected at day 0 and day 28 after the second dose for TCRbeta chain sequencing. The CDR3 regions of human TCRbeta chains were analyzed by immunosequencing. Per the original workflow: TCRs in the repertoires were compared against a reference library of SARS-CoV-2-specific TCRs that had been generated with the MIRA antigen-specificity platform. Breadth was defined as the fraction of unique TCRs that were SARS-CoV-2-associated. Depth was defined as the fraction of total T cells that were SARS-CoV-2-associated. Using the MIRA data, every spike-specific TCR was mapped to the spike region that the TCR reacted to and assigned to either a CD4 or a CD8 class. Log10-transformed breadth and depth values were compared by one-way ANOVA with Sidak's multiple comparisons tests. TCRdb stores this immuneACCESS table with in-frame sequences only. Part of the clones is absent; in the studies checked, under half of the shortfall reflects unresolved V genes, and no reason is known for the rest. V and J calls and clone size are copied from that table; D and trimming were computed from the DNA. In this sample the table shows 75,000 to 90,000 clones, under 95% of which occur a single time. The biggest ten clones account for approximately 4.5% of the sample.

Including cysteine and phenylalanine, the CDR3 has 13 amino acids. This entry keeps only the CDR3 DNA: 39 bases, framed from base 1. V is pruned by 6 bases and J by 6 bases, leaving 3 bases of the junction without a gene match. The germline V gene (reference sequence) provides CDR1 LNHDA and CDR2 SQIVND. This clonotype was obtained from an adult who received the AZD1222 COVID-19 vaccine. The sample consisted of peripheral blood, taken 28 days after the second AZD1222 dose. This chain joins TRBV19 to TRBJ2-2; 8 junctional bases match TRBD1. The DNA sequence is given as TGTGCCAGTAGGGCAGGGGGCCCCGGGGAGCTGTTTTTT. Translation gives CASRAGGPGELFF.